The TCR beta chain described here comes from a study of T-cell memory formation after mild COVID-19. Overall study: Largely, the TCR clusters proved donor specific. Study-wide results and caveats: CD4/CD8 balance held among clones contracting day 15 to 85, and later expanders leaned CD4+.

TCRdb passed the 5' RACE reads through MiXCR, listing each CDR3 protein once. Among hundreds of thousands of distinct CDR3 sequences listed, 20% to 25% were seen once. The CDR3 runs to 14 residues. V shed 5 bases and J 5 bases; nucleotides not matched to a gene: 9. This clonotype turned up a few times. No antigen is known for it. The V and J genes are TRBV12-3 or TRBV12-4 and TRBJ2-7; 7 bases agree with TRBD1. Material for sequencing was PBMCs or a T cell subset sorted from them (not recorded which). The source is an adult woman who had mild COVID-19 (a few samples of this study predate the infection). Cell type and time point are not known. The CDR3 loop reads CASSLRQGGHEQYF. CDR3 bases: TGTGCCAGCAGTCTACGACAGGGCGGCCACGAGCAGTACTTC.